The 13 T cell receptor beta chains below all came from one sample that was sequenced in a study of cytomegalovirus exposure and HLA in healthy donors. Researchers ran the PCR with 60 Vbeta and 13 Jbeta primers. Sequencing was performed with immunoSEQ multiplex PCR; in TCRdb, only in-frame clones are kept and a portion is missing. The sample includes 130,000 or so clones, around three quarters of them seen just once. The sample comprised PBMCs. The receptors stem from a male donor in good health and CMV-seropositive.

This chain uses TRBV25-1 with TRBJ2-3, with unresolved D. With 6 bases removed from V and 4 bases from J, the gap between germline ends came to 23 bases. The germline CDR1 and CDR2 sequences are MGHDK and SYGVNS. This CDR3 is built from 17 residues. The CDR3, as DNA: TGTGCCAGCAGCCCACCCGGGTGGCGGCAGCGCGCAGATACGCAGTATTTT. Residues: CASSPPGWRQRADTQYF.

The V gene is TRBV21-1, the J gene TRBJ2-7; the listed D gene, TRBD1, was not tested against the DNA. TRBV21-1 corresponds to a pseudogene. The CDR3 contains 13 residues. The CDR3, as DNA: TGTGCCAGCAGCAATAGGACAGGGTCGACGCAGTACTTC. Protein sequence: CASSNRTGSTQYF.

The genes are TRBV19 and TRBJ2-6; 12 bases agree with TRBD1. This CDR3 spans 21 amino acids. Trimming at V came to 3 bases and at J to 1 base, leaving 13 bases not matched to a gene. Per germline, CDR1 LNHDA and CDR2 SQIVND (reference sequence). The CDR3 reads CASSIHGTGGKTRSGANVLTF. The DNA of the CDR3 is TGTGCCAGTAGTATTCATGGGACAGGGGGCAAAACGAGATCTGGGGCCAACGTCCTGACTTTC.

The V and J genes are TRBV5-1 and TRBJ1-3; perhaps TRBD1 as D (5 bases). V was cut by 6 bases and J by 0 bases, with 13 bases left in between. Germline V gives CDR1 SGHRS, CDR2 YFSETQ. This CDR3 contains 15 residues. CDR3 amino acids: CASTRDRSSGNTIYF. The CDR3 DNA is TGCGCCAGCACCCGAGACAGATCCTCTGGAAACACCATATATTTT.

The chain recombines TRBV15 with TRBJ2-5; D remains ambiguous. V was pared by 0 bases and J by 5 bases, with 10 bases between. Germline CDR1 and CDR2: LNHNV and YYDKDF (reference sequence). CDR3 length: 14 residues. The DNA for the CDR3 is TGTGCCACCAGCAGAGATGTCCAGTTGGAGACCCAGTACTTC. This encodes CATSRDVQLETQYF.

V and J are TRBV6-5 and TRBJ1-5; no firm D call. Trimming shortened V by 5 bases and J by 5 bases, and 10 bases separated the two germline ends. CDR1 and CDR2 from the germline V gene are MNHEY and SVGAGI. The CDR3 runs to 13 residues. As DNA, the CDR3 is TGTGCCAGCAGTAACGACAAGTATCAGCCCCAGCATTTT. Protein product: CASSNDKYQPQHF.

The J gene is TRBJ2-3, the V gene TRBV2; D unclear. Trimming took 2 bases from V and 4 from J, leaving 7 bases between them. The CDR3 has 13 residues. Germline V gene data show CDR1 as SNHLY and CDR2 as FYNNEI. The CDR3 reads CASSELAADTQYF. CDR3 nucleotide sequence: TGTGCCAGCAGTGAATTGGCGGCAGATACGCAGTATTTT.

The CDR3 spells CASSLGRNEQFF. The CDR3 DNA reads as TGTGCCAGCAGCTTAGGGCGGAATGAGCAGTTCTTC. The chain carries TRBV11-1 and TRBJ2-1, with D unclear. Germline V gene sequence: CDR1 SGHAT, CDR2 FQDESV (reference sequence). The CDR3 is 12 amino acids. V lost 1 base to trimming and J lost 7 bases, with 5 bases between them.

Only a few counts were recorded for this clone. This chain connects TRBV5-1 to TRBJ2-1; a possible D gene is TRBD2 (6 bases). V lost 0 bases and J 8 bases, leaving 15 bases between the germline ends. CDR3 length: 15 amino acids. CDR1 is SGHRS and CDR2 is YFSETQ in the germline V gene. CDR3 nucleotides: TGCGCCAGCAGCTTGGGGTCGCGGGGTTACGATGAGCAGTTCTTC. This encodes CASSLGSRGYDEQFF. Full variable domain (remainder filled in from reference TRBV5-1 and TRBJ2-1): KAGVTQTPRYLIKTRGQQVTLSCSPISGHRSVSWYQQTPGQGLQFLFEYFSETQRNKGNFPGRFSGRQFSNSRSEMNVSTLELGDSALYLCASSLGSRGYDEQFFGPGTRLTVL.

The gene calls are TRBV19 and TRBJ1-1; 10 positions match TRBD1. Germline-derived CDR1 and CDR2 are LNHDA and SQIVND (reference sequence). With 5 bases clipped from V and 2 bases from J, the junction kept 8 bases outside the gene matches. The CDR3 is 16 amino acids. CDR3 region: CASSSWGQGLNTEAFF. CDR3 in DNA: TGTGCCAGTAGTTCCTGGGGACAGGGGTTAAACACTGAAGCTTTCTTT.

The chain joins TRBV11-2 to TRBJ2-1; no reliable D call. CDR1 and CDR2 (germline): SGHAT, FQNNGV. V lost 3 bases and J 9 bases, leaving 6 bases between the germline ends. This CDR3 has 11 residues. The CDR3 DNA reads as TGTGCCAGCAGCTTTATGTCTGAGCAGTTCTTC. It is translated as CASSFMSEQFF.

The chain uses TRBV4-1 and TRBJ1-6; D might be TRBD1 (5 bases). The CDR3 length is 15 residues. V lost 5 bases and J lost 7, with 15 bases in between. Germline V gene sequence: CDR1 MGHRA, CDR2 YSYEKL. The CDR3 spells CASSFDRQSNSPLHF. The DNA of the CDR3 is TGCGCCAGCAGCTTCGACAGACAATCCAATTCACCCCTCCACTTT.

In regard to this clone: Within the sample, other DNA sequences also encode this same CDR3. The chain is built from TRBV28 and TRBJ2-1, with 11 bases matching TRBD1. In germline, CDR1 is MDHEN, CDR2 SYDVKM. The CDR3 runs to 17 residues. V trimming: 5 bases; J trimming: 1 base; junction bases outside the gene matches: 7. DNA of the CDR3: TGTGCCAGCAGTGCCGGGGACAGGGGGATTTCCTACAATGAGCAGTTCTTC. This codes for CASSAGDRGISYNEQFF.